This T cell receptor beta chain was documented in a study of cytomegalovirus exposure and HLA in healthy donors. Whole-study results and caveats: Trimming of TCR beta V- and J-genes showed a link, identified in a later analysis, to a missense DCLRE1C variant. Indistinguishable V segments such as TRBV6-2 and TRBV6-3 were excluded.

Trimming left V 0 bases short and J 3 bases short, with 12 bases between. Germline V gives CDR1 SGHRS, CDR2 YFSETQ. This CDR3 region has 15 residues. Regarding this clone: Its specificity is not known.

PCR was performed using 60 Vbeta and 13 Jbeta primers. Profiling relied on immunoSEQ multiplex PCR, and the TCRdb table lists in-frame clones only, not all of them. In the table there are some 120,000 clones, roughly 78% of which are singletons. The chain is built from TRBV5-1 and TRBJ1-1; a possible D gene is TRBD1 (6 bases). Sequencing was done on a sample of PBMCs. This TCR was sampled from a young man in good health and CMV-seronegative. The CDR3 is CASSLVFEGDTEAFF. Here the CDR3 DNA reads TGCGCCAGCAGCTTGGTCTTTGAGGGGGACACTGAAGCTTTCTTT.